This entry features one T cell receptor (beta chain) sequence. As yet, its antigen is unknown. This sample was taken from a study of T cells in Graves' hyperthyroidism and ophthalmopathy. Study-wide results and limits: The blood repertoire included most of the expanded thyroid clonotypes above 0.001.

Germline assignment: CDR1 LGHNT and CDR2 FRNRAP. Trimming at V came to 0 bases and at J to 2 bases, leaving 26 bases not matched to a gene. CDR3 length equals 23 residues. Amplified regions were TCR beta CDR3 sequences from RNA transcripts. RT-PCR in the first round (using the HTBI primer set) targeted the TCR CDR3. TCRdb recomputed calls from the multiplex PCR reads with MiXCR, one row per CDR3 protein. Seen here are some 620,000 distinct CDR3 sequences, 15% to 20% observed once, and the top ten hold about 3.8%. Fresh peripheral blood, 9.5 to 10 ml of it, supplied the PBMCs. The rearrangement joins TRBV12-5 to TRBJ2-3; 7 positions match TRBD1. The TCR comes from a young woman with Graves' hyperthyroidism. The source material was blood. The CDR3 DNA follows: TGTGCTAGTGGTTTGGTACGCTGGGGTAATCGACACAGGGGTAACTCTGACACAGATACGCAGTATTTT. Its protein product is CASGLVRWGNRHRGNSDTDTQYF.